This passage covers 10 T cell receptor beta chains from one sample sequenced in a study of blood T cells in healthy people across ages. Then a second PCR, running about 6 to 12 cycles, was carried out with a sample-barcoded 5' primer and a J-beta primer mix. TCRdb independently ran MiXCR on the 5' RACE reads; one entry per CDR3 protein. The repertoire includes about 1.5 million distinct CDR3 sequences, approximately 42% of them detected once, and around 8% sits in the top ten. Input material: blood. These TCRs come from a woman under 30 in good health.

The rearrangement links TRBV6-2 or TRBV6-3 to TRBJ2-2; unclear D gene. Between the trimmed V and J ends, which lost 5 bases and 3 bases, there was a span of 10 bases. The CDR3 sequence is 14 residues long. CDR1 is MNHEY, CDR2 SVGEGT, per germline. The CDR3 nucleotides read TGTGCCAGCAGTCGACTCCAGGACACCGGGGAGCTGTTTTTT. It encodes CASSRLQDTGELFF.

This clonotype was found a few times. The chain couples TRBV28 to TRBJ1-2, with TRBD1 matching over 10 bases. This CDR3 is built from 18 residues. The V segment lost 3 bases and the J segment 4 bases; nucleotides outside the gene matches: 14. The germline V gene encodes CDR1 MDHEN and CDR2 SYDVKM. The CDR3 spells CASSLSGQGSWDAYGYTF. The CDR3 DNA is TGTGCCAGCAGTTTGTCGGGACAGGGGTCGTGGGACGCCTATGGCTACACCTTC.

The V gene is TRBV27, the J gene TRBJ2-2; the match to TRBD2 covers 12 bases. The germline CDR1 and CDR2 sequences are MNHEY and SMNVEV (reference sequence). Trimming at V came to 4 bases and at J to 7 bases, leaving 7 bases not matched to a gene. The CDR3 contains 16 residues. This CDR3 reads CASSWASGRGFGELFF. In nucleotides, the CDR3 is TGTGCCAGCAGTTGGGCTAGCGGGAGGGGTTTCGGGGAGCTGTTTTTT.

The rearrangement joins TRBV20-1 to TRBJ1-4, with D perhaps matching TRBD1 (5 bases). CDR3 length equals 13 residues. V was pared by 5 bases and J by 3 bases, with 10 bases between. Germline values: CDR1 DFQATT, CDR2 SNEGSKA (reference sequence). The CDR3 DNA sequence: TGCAGTGCTGGCCCCAGGGCTAATGAAAAACTGTTTTTT. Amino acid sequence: CSAGPRANEKLFF.

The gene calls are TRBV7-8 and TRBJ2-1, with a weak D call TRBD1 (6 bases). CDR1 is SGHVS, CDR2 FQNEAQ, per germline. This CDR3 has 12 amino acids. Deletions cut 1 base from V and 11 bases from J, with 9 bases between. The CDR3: CASSLVQGQQFF. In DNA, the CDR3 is TGTGCCAGCAGCTTAGTACAGGGACAGCAGTTCTTC.

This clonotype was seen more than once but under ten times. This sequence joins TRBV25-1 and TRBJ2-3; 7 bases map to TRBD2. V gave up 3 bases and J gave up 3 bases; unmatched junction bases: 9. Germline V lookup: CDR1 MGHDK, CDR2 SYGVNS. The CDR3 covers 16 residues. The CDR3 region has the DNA TGTGCCAGCAGTGACCCCGGGACTACTTCAACAGATACGCAGTATTTT. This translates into CASSDPGTTSTDTQYF.

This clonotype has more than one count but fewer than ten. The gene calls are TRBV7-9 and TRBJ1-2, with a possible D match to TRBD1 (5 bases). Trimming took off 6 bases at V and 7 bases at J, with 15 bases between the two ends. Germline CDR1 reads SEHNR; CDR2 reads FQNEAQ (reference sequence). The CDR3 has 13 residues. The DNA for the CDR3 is TGTGCCAGCAGTTCAGGGTTATTCGGTGGCTACACCTTC. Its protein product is CASSSGLFGGYTF.

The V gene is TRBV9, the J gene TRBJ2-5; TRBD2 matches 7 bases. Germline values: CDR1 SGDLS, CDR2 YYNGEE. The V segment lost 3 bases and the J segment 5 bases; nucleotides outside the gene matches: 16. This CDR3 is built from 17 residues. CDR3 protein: CASSGPPSGLPTETQYF. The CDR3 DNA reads TGTGCCAGCAGCGGACCCCCTTCGGGACTACCGACGGAGACCCAGTACTTC.

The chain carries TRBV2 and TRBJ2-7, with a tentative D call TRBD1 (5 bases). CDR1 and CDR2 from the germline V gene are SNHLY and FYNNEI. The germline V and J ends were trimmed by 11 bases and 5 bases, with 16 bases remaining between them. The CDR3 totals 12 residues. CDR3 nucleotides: TGTGCCTCCAGGGTAAATCGGAACGAGCAGTACTTC. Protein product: CASRVNRNEQYF. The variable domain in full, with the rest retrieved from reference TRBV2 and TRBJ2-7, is EPEVTQTPSHQVTQMGQEVILRCVPISNHLYFYWYRQILGQKVEFLVSFYNNEISEKSEIFDDQFSVERPDGSNFTLKIRSTKLEDSAMYFCASRVNRNEQYFGPGTRLTVT.

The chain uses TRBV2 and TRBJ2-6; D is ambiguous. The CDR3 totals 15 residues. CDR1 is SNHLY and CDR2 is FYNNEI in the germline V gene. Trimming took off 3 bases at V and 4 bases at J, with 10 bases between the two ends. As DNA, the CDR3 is TGTGCCAGCAGTGAGGGCAGAAGAGGGGCCAACGTCCTGACTTTC. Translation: CASSEGRRGANVLTF.